The entry below gives a single T cell receptor beta chain sequence along with its context. The sample is drawn from a study of blood T cell repertoires in COVID-19. The CDR3 totals 14 residues. CDR1 is MDHEN, CDR2 SYDVKM, per germline. V was trimmed by 6 bases and J by 4 bases, leaving 15 bases between them. Clones were sequenced by immunoSEQ multiplex PCR, and TCRdb holds only the in-frame ones, with some missing. The sample has tens of thousands of clones, roughly nine tenths seen once. Sequencing was carried out using peripheral blood. The source of this sequence is a man aged 60-69 years with active COVID-19. The rearrangement links TRBV28 to TRBJ1-1; D call uncertain. The CDR3 loop is CASSPFGRTTEAFF. In DNA, the CDR3 is TGTGCCAGCAGCCCCTTTGGGCGTACCACTGAAGCTTTCTTT.